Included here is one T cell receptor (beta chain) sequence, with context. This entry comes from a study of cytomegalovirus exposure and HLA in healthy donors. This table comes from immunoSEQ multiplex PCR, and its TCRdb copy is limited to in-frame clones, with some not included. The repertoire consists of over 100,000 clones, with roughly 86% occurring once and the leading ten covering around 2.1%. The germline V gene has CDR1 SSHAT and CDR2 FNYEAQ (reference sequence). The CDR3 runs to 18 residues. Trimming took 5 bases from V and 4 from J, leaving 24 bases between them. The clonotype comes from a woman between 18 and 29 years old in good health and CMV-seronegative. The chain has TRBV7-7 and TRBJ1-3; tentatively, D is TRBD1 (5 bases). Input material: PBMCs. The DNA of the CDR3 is TGTGCCAGCAGCCAGAACCCACCCAATCCAGGGAAGGGAAACACCATATATTTT. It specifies CASSQNPPNPGKGNTIYF.